These T cell receptor beta chains were read from a single sample in a study of cytomegalovirus exposure and HLA in healthy donors. Profiled with immunoSEQ multiplex PCR; TCRdb holds only in-frame clones, not every one. The table shows about 72,000 clones, with approximately 70% occurring only once. Source material: PBMCs. Every receptor here comes from a man in his forties in good health and CMV-seropositive. The CDR3 runs from the conserved cysteine through the conserved F or W. Fields, in order: J gene, D gene, CDR3 length, V gene, clone size, CDR3 DNA, CDR3 protein. A D gene is named only where the DNA matches it firmly. A clone size is listed for some rows: how often the clone was seen (once, few, many), or a class if it is expanded.

j_call: TRBJ2-7; d_call: .; cdr3_length: 12; v_call: TRBV28; clone_size: .; cdr3_nt: TGTGCCAGCAGTTTAAGGGGGTTCGAGCAGTACTTC; cdr3_aa: CASSLRGFEQYF
j_call: TRBJ1-4; d_call: .; cdr3_length: 15; v_call: TRBV7-6; clone_size: .; cdr3_nt: TGTGCCAGCAGCCCAGGACAGATTCTTTGGGAAAAACTGTTTTTT; cdr3_aa: CASSPGQILWEKLFF
j_call: TRBJ2-1; d_call: .; cdr3_length: 18; v_call: TRBV18; clone_size: .; cdr3_nt: TGTGCCAGCTCACCATCATCGCCGGGGTTGGGGACCTACAATGAGCAGTTCTTC; cdr3_aa: CASSPSSPGLGTYNEQFF
j_call: TRBJ1-5; d_call: TRBD1; cdr3_length: 16; v_call: TRBV4-3; clone_size: .; cdr3_nt: TGCGCCAGCAGCCAAGATTGGACAGGGGGCGATCAGCCCCAGCATTTT; cdr3_aa: CASSQDWTGGDQPQHF
j_call: TRBJ2-1; d_call: .; cdr3_length: 15; v_call: TRBV6-5; clone_size: .; cdr3_nt: TGTGCCAGCAGTTCCCAAATAGGGACTGCCGATGAGCAGTTCTTC; cdr3_aa: CASSSQIGTADEQFF
j_call: TRBJ2-7; d_call: .; cdr3_length: 14; v_call: TRBV7-9; clone_size: .; cdr3_nt: TGTGCCAGCAGCTTAGGGGGCCCGTTCTACGAGCAGTACTTC; cdr3_aa: CASSLGGPFYEQYF
j_call: TRBJ1-6; d_call: .; cdr3_length: 18; v_call: TRBV19; clone_size: .; cdr3_nt: TGTGCCAGTAGTATAGTCCTCAGAGGCCGTGGGTATAATTCACCCCTCCACTTT; cdr3_aa: CASSIVLRGRGYNSPLHF
j_call: TRBJ2-3; d_call: .; cdr3_length: 15; v_call: TRBV29-1; clone_size: .; cdr3_nt: TGCAGCGTTGAAGAGGGCAGCTCTAGCACAGATACGCAGTATTTT; cdr3_aa: CSVEEGSSSTDTQYF
j_call: TRBJ1-2; d_call: .; cdr3_length: 17; v_call: TRBV15; clone_size: once; cdr3_nt: TGTGCCACCAGCAGAGATGGGTCAGCGGAGGGGATGAATGGCTACACCTTC; cdr3_aa: CATSRDGSAEGMNGYTF
j_call: TRBJ1-4; d_call: .; cdr3_length: 14; v_call: TRBV5-1; clone_size: .; cdr3_nt: TGCGCCAGCACGAGCGCTTCAACTAATGAAAAACTGTTTTTT; cdr3_aa: CASTSASTNEKLFF
j_call: TRBJ1-2; d_call: .; cdr3_length: 15; v_call: TRBV2; clone_size: few; cdr3_nt: TGTGCCAGCAGTTCGGCAGCCGAGAGGGACTATGGCTACACCTTC; cdr3_aa: CASSSAAERDYGYTF
j_call: TRBJ1-4; d_call: .; cdr3_length: 11; v_call: TRBV5-1; clone_size: few; cdr3_nt: TGCGCCAGCAGCTATGCCGGGAAACTGTTTTTT; cdr3_aa: CASSYAGKLFF
j_call: TRBJ2-7; d_call: .; cdr3_length: 15; v_call: TRBV9; clone_size: .; cdr3_nt: TGTGCCAGCAGCCCGGGAACAGCCCTTAGACACGAGCAGTACTTC; cdr3_aa: CASSPGTALRHEQYF
j_call: TRBJ2-1; d_call: TRBD2; cdr3_length: 16; v_call: TRBV15; clone_size: few; cdr3_nt: TGTGCCACCAGCAGAGCCAGCGGGGGGGCCTACAATGAGCAGTTCTTC; cdr3_aa: CATSRASGGAYNEQFF
j_call: TRBJ2-5; d_call: .; cdr3_length: 13; v_call: TRBV7-8; clone_size: .; cdr3_nt: TGTGCCAGCATCGTCAGGCTACAAGAGACCCAGTACTTC; cdr3_aa: CASIVRLQETQYF
j_call: TRBJ2-5; d_call: TRBD2; cdr3_length: 15; v_call: TRBV4-1; clone_size: .; cdr3_nt: TGCGCCAGCAGCTACTCGGGACTAGCTGAAGAGACCCAGTACTTC; cdr3_aa: CASSYSGLAEETQYF
j_call: TRBJ2-7; d_call: .; cdr3_length: 15; v_call: TRBV6-6; clone_size: .; cdr3_nt: TGTGCCAGCAGCCAGAGGGGCAGGGGGGCCTACGAGCAGTACTTC; cdr3_aa: CASSQRGRGAYEQYF
j_call: TRBJ2-1; d_call: .; cdr3_length: 15; v_call: TRBV9; clone_size: few; cdr3_nt: TGTGCCAGCAGCTTTGGATTTCAGGGTCGCAATGAGCAGTTCTTC; cdr3_aa: CASSFGFQGRNEQFF
j_call: TRBJ1-5; d_call: TRBD1; cdr3_length: 15; v_call: TRBV19; clone_size: .; cdr3_nt: TGTGCCAGTAGTCAGGACAGGGGAGGTGGTGAGCCCCAGCATTTT; cdr3_aa: CASSQDRGGGEPQHF
j_call: TRBJ1-4; d_call: TRBD1; cdr3_length: 15; v_call: TRBV4-1; clone_size: .; cdr3_nt: TGCGCCAGCAGCCAAGATGGGACAGGGTCGGAAAAACTGTTTTTT; cdr3_aa: CASSQDGTGSEKLFF
j_call: TRBJ2-5; d_call: TRBD1; cdr3_length: 14; v_call: TRBV5-4; clone_size: .; cdr3_nt: TGTGCCAGCAGCTTTCAAGACAGGGACGAGACCCAGTACTTC; cdr3_aa: CASSFQDRDETQYF
j_call: TRBJ1-6; d_call: .; cdr3_length: 14; v_call: TRBV6-5; clone_size: few; cdr3_nt: TGTGCCAGCAGTCGGACACCTGATAATTCCCCCCTCCACTTT; cdr3_aa: CASSRTPDNSPLHF
j_call: TRBJ1-5; d_call: .; cdr3_length: 14; v_call: TRBV7-2; clone_size: .; cdr3_nt: TGTGCCAGCAGCCGTACAGGTTTCAATCAGCCCCAGCATTTT; cdr3_aa: CASSRTGFNQPQHF
j_call: TRBJ2-7; d_call: TRBD2; cdr3_length: 15; v_call: TRBV4-1; clone_size: .; cdr3_nt: TGCGCCAGCAGCAACCAGCGGGGCCCCTCCTACGAGCAGTACTTC; cdr3_aa: CASSNQRGPSYEQYF
j_call: TRBJ1-4; d_call: TRBD1; cdr3_length: 15; v_call: TRBV6-1; clone_size: .; cdr3_nt: TGTGCCAGCAGTGAAACTGTGACAGGGGGTGAAAAACTGTTTTTT; cdr3_aa: CASSETVTGGEKLFF
j_call: TRBJ1-5; d_call: TRBD1; cdr3_length: 14; v_call: TRBV6-1; clone_size: .; cdr3_nt: TGTGCCAGCGAGACAGGGGAAGAAGTGCAGCCCCAGCATTTT; cdr3_aa: CASETGEEVQPQHF
j_call: TRBJ1-1; d_call: .; cdr3_length: 14; v_call: TRBV10-3; clone_size: .; cdr3_nt: TGTGCCATCAGTGAGGGCAGGGGAGGGTCTGAAGCTTTCTTT; cdr3_aa: CAISEGRGGSEAFF
j_call: TRBJ2-5; d_call: .; cdr3_length: 15; v_call: TRBV28; clone_size: few; cdr3_nt: TGTGCCAGCAGTTTACCAGGGGGGACCCAAGAGACCCAGTACTTC; cdr3_aa: CASSLPGGTQETQYF
j_call: TRBJ1-4; d_call: TRBD1; cdr3_length: 17; v_call: TRBV5-8; clone_size: .; cdr3_nt: TGTGCCAGCAGCCCAATCGGGACAGGGACGAAAGGCGGAAAACTGTTTTTT; cdr3_aa: CASSPIGTGTKGGKLFF
j_call: TRBJ2-1; d_call: TRBD2; cdr3_length: 14; v_call: TRBV30; clone_size: .; cdr3_nt: TGTGCTGGAGTGACTAGCGGTGGGTCGGGAGAGCAGTTCTTC; cdr3_aa: CAGVTSGGSGEQFF
j_call: TRBJ1-1; d_call: TRBD1; cdr3_length: 16; v_call: TRBV7-3; clone_size: .; cdr3_nt: TGTGCCAGCAGCCCCGGGACAGGGCGGGGGAACACTGAAGCTTTCTTT; cdr3_aa: CASSPGTGRGNTEAFF
j_call: TRBJ2-5; d_call: .; cdr3_length: 13; v_call: TRBV30; clone_size: few; cdr3_nt: TGTGCCTGGAATGGCGGTGCCCAAGAGACCCAGTACTTC; cdr3_aa: CAWNGGAQETQYF
j_call: TRBJ2-2; d_call: .; cdr3_length: 14; v_call: TRBV5-1; clone_size: .; cdr3_nt: TGCGCCAGCAGCTTGAACGGGGGAACCGGGGAGCTGTTTTTT; cdr3_aa: CASSLNGGTGELFF